One sample yielded the 20 T cell receptor beta chains listed below, sequenced in a study of neoadjuvant anti-PD-1 for oral cavity cancer. Regarding time point: after neoadjuvant nivolumab, at surgical resection. Clones were read by immunoSEQ multiplex PCR, and TCRdb kept only the in-frame ones, dropping some. The sample yields about 1,400 clones, 59% seen once. The sample was tumor tissue, taken after nivolumab (anti-PD-1) treatment. The receptors come from a person aged 35-80 years with oral cavity squamous cell carcinoma.

This chain links TRBV9 with TRBJ1-1; D is unclear. The CDR3 loop spans 13 amino acids. Germline V gene data show CDR1 as SGDLS and CDR2 as YYNGEE. Deletions cut 4 bases from V and 0 bases from J, with 7 bases between. CDR3 residues: CASSSDLNTEAFF. The DNA of the CDR3 is TGTGCCAGCAGCTCCGATTTGAACACTGAAGCTTTCTTT.

Concerning this clone: The same CDR3 is also encoded by other DNA sequences in this sample. The chain joins TRBV11-2 to TRBJ2-7; 10 bases align to TRBD1. The CDR3 consists of 13 residues. Germline V gene lookup returns CDR1 SGHAT and CDR2 FQNNGV. Losses at the gene ends were 5 bases for V and 7 bases for J; bases not matched to a gene: 5. CDR3 in DNA: TGTGCCAGCAGCCAGGGACAGGGGTGGGAGCAGTACTTC. The encoded protein is CASSQGQGWEQYF.

The chain recombines TRBV2 with TRBJ2-5; 8 bases align to TRBD2. Germline CDR1 reads SNHLY; CDR2 reads FYNNEI. The CDR3 consists of 14 residues. The ends lost 5 bases at V and 5 bases at J; junction bases unmatched: 7. The CDR3 DNA reads as TGTGCCAGCAGTTCTCTTACGGGGGGGGAGACCCAGTACTTC. It codes for CASSSLTGGETQYF.

V is TRBV19 and J is TRBJ1-5; perhaps TRBD1 as D (6 bases). Trimming took off 8 bases at V and 0 bases at J, with 14 bases between the two ends. The germline CDR1 and CDR2 sequences are LNHDA and SQIVND (reference sequence). The CDR3 has 15 amino acids. The chain's CDR3 is CASPTWGHSNQPQHF. CDR3 sequence (DNA): TGTGCCAGTCCCACCTGGGGGCATAGCAATCAGCCCCAGCATTTT. The whole variable domain, filled in from reference TRBV19 and TRBJ1-5, reads DGGITQSPKYLFRKEGQNVTLSCEQNLNHDAMYWYRQDPGQGLRLIYYSQIVNDFQKGDIAEGYSVSREKKESFPLTVTSAQKNPTAFYLCASPTWGHSNQPQHFGDGTRLSIL.

The rearrangement joins TRBV6-4 to TRBJ2-2; 12 positions match TRBD2. The CDR3 length is 15 residues. V lost 3 bases to trimming and J lost 4 bases; unmatched junction nucleotides: 0. The V gene's germline CDR1 is MRHNA and CDR2 SNTAGT. CDR3 nucleotides: TGTGCCAGCAGTGAGACTAGCGGGAGCACCGGGGAGCTGTTTTTT. This encodes CASSETSGSTGELFF.

The J gene is TRBJ2-7, the V gene TRBV11-3, with 9 bases lining up with TRBD1. J was trimmed by 7 bases and V by 5 bases; bases with no gene match: 6. The CDR3 totals 13 residues. The germline CDR1 and CDR2 sequences are SGHNT and YENEEA. The CDR3 DNA sequence: TGTGCCAGCAGCCAGGGACAGGGCTGGGAGCAGTACTTC. This codes for CASSQGQGWEQYF.

In its sample, this clone was seen a few times. V and J are TRBV7-2 and TRBJ2-7; 12 positions match TRBD2. The CDR3 is made up of 15 amino acids. Germline V gives CDR1 SGHTA, CDR2 FQGNSA. The V and J ends lost 3 bases and 4 bases, in that order; junction bases with no gene match: 4. The CDR3 loop is CASSLTSGSEYEQYF. The CDR3 DNA is TGTGCCAGCAGCTTGACTAGCGGGAGCGAATACGAGCAGTACTTC.

This clone was found a few times. The V gene is TRBV2, the J gene TRBJ1-2, with no clear D. This CDR3 contains 10 residues. Trimming stripped 8 bases from V and 4 bases from J, with 5 bases between. The germline V gene has CDR1 SNHLY and CDR2 FYNNEI. CDR3 region: CASSLYGYTF. In DNA, the CDR3 is TGTGCCAGCTCCCTCTATGGCTACACCTTC. Complete variable domain (other parts from reference TRBV2 and TRBJ1-2): EPEVTQTPSHQVTQMGQEVILRCVPISNHLYFYWYRQILGQKVEFLVSFYNNEISEKSEIFDDQFSVERPDGSNFTLKIRSTKLEDSAMYFCASSLYGYTFGSGTRLTVV.

The chain links TRBV19 to TRBJ1-5, with a tentative D call TRBD1 (6 bases). CDR3 length equals 15 residues. CDR1 LNHDA and CDR2 SQIVND come from the germline V gene (reference sequence). Trimming stripped 3 bases from V and 4 bases from J, with 13 bases between. This CDR3 is CASSISEQGNQPQHF. For the CDR3, the DNA is TGTGCCAGTAGTATTAGCGAACAGGGAAATCAGCCCCAGCATTTT.

The gene calls are TRBV6-6 and TRBJ2-7; 7 bases agree with TRBD2. The germline gives CDR1 MNHNY, CDR2 SVGAGI (reference sequence). The length of the CDR3 is 15 residues. With 7 bases clipped from V and 1 base from J, the junction kept 10 bases outside the gene matches. The CDR3 sequence: CASTRSDSGSYEQYF. As DNA, the CDR3 is TGTGCCAGCACCAGATCAGATAGCGGGTCCTACGAGCAGTACTTC.

This clone was counted only a few times. V is TRBV6-5 and J is TRBJ1-1; 8 positions agree with TRBD1. Germline V lookup: CDR1 MNHEY, CDR2 SVGAGI. The CDR3 is 14 amino acids. V lost 5 bases and J lost 1; bases outside the gene matches: 3. DNA for the CDR3: TGTGCCAGCAGTCTCACAGGGGGGAACACTGAAGCTTTCTTT. As protein: CASSLTGGNTEAFF.

This clone is labeled as large. This chain joins TRBV20-1 and TRBJ2-5; D is unclear. V dropped 6 bases and J dropped 4 bases, with 9 bases sitting between them. From germline, CDR1 is DFQATT and CDR2 SNEGSKA (reference sequence). The CDR3 is made up of 11 amino acids. CDR3 amino acids: CSAPPRETQYF. In DNA, the CDR3 is TGCAGTGCCCCCCCCAGAGAGACCCAGTACTTC.

The gene calls are TRBV14 and TRBJ2-1, with 7 bases identical to TRBD2. V lost 5 bases to trimming and J lost 5 bases; unmatched junction nucleotides: 15. CDR1 and CDR2 (germline): SGHDN, FVKESK. This CDR3 contains 17 residues. In DNA form, the CDR3 reads TGTGCCAGCAGCGCACTTCCCGGGACTATAACTCACAATGAGCAGTTCTTC. Translation: CASSALPGTITHNEQFF.

The genes are TRBV6-5 and TRBJ1-4; no reliable D call. The ends were cut back, 8 bases at V and 2 bases at J, with 12 bases in the middle. Germline CDR1 reads MNHEY; CDR2 reads SVGAGI. This CDR3 contains 14 residues. CDR3 coding DNA: TGTGCCAGCGGAGTATCTCAGACTAATGAAAAACTGTTTTTT. Translation gives CASGVSQTNEKLFF.

V and J are TRBV5-1 and TRBJ2-3; TRBD1 matches at 8 bases. The CDR3 runs 16 residues. Germline V lookup: CDR1 SGHRS, CDR2 YFSETQ. Trimming cost V 0 bases and J 1 base; bases outside gene matches: 4. CDR3 amino acids: CASSLEDRVGTDTQYF. The CDR3 DNA follows: TGCGCCAGCAGCTTGGAGGACAGGGTCGGCACAGATACGCAGTATTTT.

This clone is classed as large. The chain carries TRBV4-1 and TRBJ2-6; D is uncertain. Germline CDR1 MGHRA, CDR2 YSYEKL. CDR3 size: 15 residues. V lost 4 bases, J lost 2 bases, and 9 bases lay in between. CDR3 amino acids: CASSLQTTGANVLTF. The CDR3 DNA follows: TGCGCCAGCAGCCTCCAGACCACTGGGGCCAACGTCCTGACTTTC.

The rearrangement links TRBV5-1 to TRBJ2-2; D remains unclear. The germline gives CDR1 SGHRS, CDR2 YFSETQ. This CDR3 region has 10 residues. V dropped 9 bases and J dropped 6 bases, with 6 bases sitting between them. The CDR3 bases are TGCGCCAACTCCCCCGGGGAGCTGTTTTTT. The encoded protein is CANSPGELFF.

This clone occurred a few times. V is TRBV27 and J is TRBJ2-3; tentative D call: TRBD1 (7 bases). The CDR3 is 14 amino acids. Per the germline V gene, CDR1 is MNHEY and CDR2 is SMNVEV (reference sequence). Trimming stripped 3 bases from V and 5 bases from J, with 12 bases between. The CDR3 bases are TGTGCCAGCAGTTTGAGCCAGGGGGGAGATACGCAGTATTTT. This sequence encodes CASSLSQGGDTQYF.

This clone was seen only a few times. The CDR3 reads CASSRGPNTEAFF. As DNA, the CDR3 is TGTGCCAGCAGCCGGGGACCCAACACTGAAGCTTTCTTT. The chain is built from TRBV7-3 and TRBJ1-1, with D perhaps TRBD1 (5 bases). The CDR3 covers 13 residues. Per the germline V gene, CDR1 is SGHTA and CDR2 is FQGTGA. V was clipped by 5 bases and J by 2 bases, with 9 bases between them.

The J gene is TRBJ2-3, the V gene TRBV7-3, with D maybe TRBD2 (6 bases). Per the germline V gene, CDR1 is SGHTA and CDR2 is FQGTGA. There are 15 residues in the CDR3. V was pared by 2 bases and J by 3 bases, with 12 bases between. The CDR3 sequence is CASSLGVSGTDTQYF. CDR3 sequence (DNA): TGTGCCAGCAGCTTAGGGGTTAGCGGAACAGATACGCAGTATTTT.